Below, 21 T cell receptor beta chains from the same sample are listed, as sequenced in a study of cytomegalovirus exposure and HLA in healthy donors. Generated by immunoSEQ multiplex PCR, the TCRdb table keeps only in-frame clones and is missing some. The table records some 130,000 clones, about 95% of them present only once. The sequenced sample consisted of PBMCs. The receptors were sampled from a man aged 18 to 35 in good health and CMV-seropositive.

The chain couples TRBV4-1 to TRBJ2-7; 10 positions match TRBD1. Germline V gives CDR1 MGHRA, CDR2 YSYEKL. V was pared by 3 bases and J by 0 bases, with 8 bases of the junction left unmatched. The CDR3 is made up of 17 amino acids. The CDR3 DNA follows: TGCGCCAGCAGCCACTCCCCGGGGACAGGGGCCTCCTACGAGCAGTACTTC. This gives the protein CASSHSPGTGASYEQYF.

V and J are TRBV5-6 and TRBJ2-2; TRBD2 aligns across 9 bases. Germline lookup yields CDR1 SGHDT and CDR2 YYEEEE. CDR3 length equals 18 residues. After removal of 1 base from V and 5 bases from J, the junction contained 12 bases not matched to a gene. Here the CDR3 reads CASSLRRGRAFWTGELFF. The CDR3 coding sequence is TGTGCCAGCAGCTTGAGACGCGGGAGGGCATTTTGGACCGGGGAGCTGTTTTTT. Filled out from reference TRBV5-6 and TRBJ2-2, the complete variable domain reads DAGVTQSPTHLIKTRGQQVTLRCSPKSGHDTVSWYQQALGQGPQFIFQYYEEEERQRGNFPDRFSGHQFPNYSSELNVNALLLGDSALYLCASSLRRGRAFWTGELFFGEGSRLTVL.

The V call is TRBV10-2, the J call TRBJ2-7; TRBD1 matches at 7 bases. The CDR3 has 18 amino acids. With 4 bases clipped from V and 2 bases from J, the junction kept 17 bases outside the gene matches. The V gene's germline CDR1 is WSHSY and CDR2 SAAADI. This CDR3 reads CASSAPGTAYPDPYEQYF. In DNA, the CDR3 is TGCGCCAGCAGTGCACCCGGGACAGCTTACCCTGATCCCTACGAGCAGTACTTC.

The chain couples TRBV4-2 to TRBJ2-7, with 9 bases matching TRBD1. The CDR3 has 18 residues. Trimming removed 0 bases from V and 5 bases from J; junction bases left unmatched: 14. Germline CDR1 and CDR2: LGHNA and YNFKEQ. Here the CDR3 DNA reads TGTGCCAGCAGCCAAGATTTCCCCCAAGGGGACAGGGTAGACGAGCAGTACTTC. Amino acids: CASSQDFPQGDRVDEQYF.

The V and J genes are TRBV28 and TRBJ2-1, with D unresolved. CDR3 length: 14 residues. CDR1 MDHEN and CDR2 SYDVKM come from the germline V gene. V gave up 5 bases and J gave up 10 bases, with 18 bases separating them. This chain's CDR3 is CASSPSWSPGEQFF. In DNA form, the CDR3 reads TGTGCCAGCAGTCCTAGTTGGAGTCCCGGGGAGCAGTTCTTC.

The rearrangement links TRBV7-9 to TRBJ2-7; a possible D gene is TRBD2 (5 bases). The V gene's germline CDR1 is SEHNR and CDR2 FQNEAQ (reference sequence). V gave up 5 bases and J gave up 3 bases, with 14 bases separating them. The CDR3 spans 14 residues. The CDR3 spells CASSPGLGSYEQYF. CDR3 sequence (DNA): TGTGCCAGCAGCCCCGGTTTAGGGAGCTACGAGCAGTACTTC.

V usage is TRBV27 and J usage is TRBJ2-5, with a weak D call TRBD1 (5 bases). This CDR3 contains 12 residues. Germline lookup yields CDR1 MNHEY and CDR2 SMNVEV (reference sequence). With 3 bases removed from V and 4 bases from J, the gap between germline ends came to 6 bases. The CDR3 spells CASSFDRETQYF. The CDR3 DNA reads as TGTGCCAGCAGTTTTGACAGAGAGACCCAGTACTTC.

This sequence joins TRBV7-9 and TRBJ1-2; TRBD1 agrees at 9 bases. The V gene end was trimmed by 5 bases and the J gene end by 5 bases; junction bases not matched to a gene: 9. The germline V gene has CDR1 SEHNR and CDR2 FQNEAQ (reference sequence). The CDR3 runs 15 residues. CDR3 sequence (DNA): TGTGCCAGCAGCAAATCCTCGGGACAGGGTTATGGCTACACCTTC. Its translation: CASSKSSGQGYGYTF.

The chain joins TRBV5-5 to TRBJ1-5; 11 positions match TRBD1. Germline-derived CDR1 and CDR2 are SGHKS and YYEKEE (reference sequence). V trimming: 4 bases; J trimming: 5 bases; junction bases outside the gene matches: 5. The CDR3 spans 15 residues. The CDR3 DNA reads as TGTGCCAGCAGCGGGGGACAGGGGGTTGATCAGCCCCAGCATTTT. Encoded protein: CASSGGQGVDQPQHF. Combining the CDR3 with reference TRBV5-5 and TRBJ1-5 gives the whole variable domain DAGVTQSPTHLIKTRGQQVTLRCSPISGHKSVSWYQQVLGQGPQFIFQYYEKEERGRGNFPDRFSARQFPNYSSELNVNALLLGDSALYLCASSGGQGVDQPQHFGDGTRLSIL.

The chain recombines TRBV16 with TRBJ1-1; 7 positions match TRBD1. The CDR3 runs to 16 residues. The trim removed 4 bases at V and 0 bases at J, leaving 8 bases unmatched. The germline CDR1 and CDR2 sequences are KGHSY and FQNENV. CDR3 protein: CASSRQQGQLNTEAFF. The CDR3 DNA reads TGTGCCAGCAGCCGGCAACAGGGACAGCTGAACACTGAAGCTTTCTTT.

This chain connects TRBV9 to TRBJ1-3; 8 bases align to TRBD1. CDR1 and CDR2 (germline): SGDLS, YYNGEE. The J segment lost 3 bases and the V segment lost 3 bases, leaving 8 bases of the junction unmatched. The CDR3 sequence is 16 residues long. CDR3 in DNA: TGTGCCAGCAGCGCGCCATCAGGGGGCTTTGGAAACACCATATATTTT. Protein sequence: CASSAPSGGFGNTIYF.

The chain uses TRBV11-2 and TRBJ2-7; the D gene is possibly TRBD2 (5 bases). Germline V gives CDR1 SGHAT, CDR2 FQNNGV. V lost 1 base to trimming and J lost 5 bases, with 12 bases between them. The CDR3 is made up of 14 amino acids. The CDR3 DNA sequence: TGTGCCAGCAGCTTAGCCGTAGCGAGGCACGAGCAGTACTTC. Translating gives CASSLAVARHEQYF.

In its sample, this clone was seen once. This rearrangement joins TRBV19 to TRBJ2-2; 10 positions agree with TRBD1. Germline trimming cut 6 bases from V and 7 bases from J; bases unmatched to any gene: 11. From germline, CDR1 is LNHDA and CDR2 SQIVND (reference sequence). The CDR3 has 16 residues. CDR3 DNA sequence: TGTGCCAGTAGGGACCTCGGGACAGGGGATATCGGGGAGCTGTTTTTT. It yields the protein CASRDLGTGDIGELFF.

CDR3 amino acids: CASSQPGQVSGANVLTF. The DNA of the CDR3 is TGCGCCAGCAGCCAGCCGGGACAAGTCTCTGGGGCCAACGTCCTGACTTTC. The genes are TRBV4-1 and TRBJ2-6, with D maybe TRBD1 (6 bases). CDR3 length equals 17 residues. Germline CDR1 is MGHRA and CDR2 is YSYEKL. Trimming left V 3 bases short and J 0 bases short, with 12 bases between.

The chain links TRBV6-5 to TRBJ1-2, with D maybe TRBD1 (6 bases). CDR1 is MNHEY and CDR2 is SVGAGI in the germline V gene. The CDR3 length is 15 residues. Trimming left V 0 bases short and J 4 bases short, with 12 bases between. The CDR3 region is CASSYSQGGGYGYTF. The CDR3 DNA reads TGTGCCAGCAGTTACTCACAGGGAGGGGGCTATGGCTACACCTTC.

V is TRBV27 and J is TRBJ2-7; 11 positions match TRBD2. The CDR3 is 18 amino acids. With 2 bases clipped from V and 2 bases from J, the junction kept 11 bases outside the gene matches. Looked up from germline, CDR1 is MNHEY and CDR2 is SMNVEV (reference sequence). This CDR3 is CASSLLTSGSAFTYEQYF. CDR3 bases: TGTGCCAGCAGTTTACTAACTAGCGGGAGCGCGTTCACCTACGAGCAGTACTTC.

In this sample, this clone turned up once. The chain has TRBV28 and TRBJ2-5, with TRBD2 matching 10 bases. The germline V gene encodes CDR1 MDHEN and CDR2 SYDVKM. The CDR3 runs 18 residues. Losses at the gene ends were 6 bases for V and 5 bases for J; bases not matched to a gene: 18. CDR3 amino acids: CASSPQRRPSGRGETQYF. CDR3 in DNA: TGTGCCAGCAGCCCCCAGCGCCGGCCTAGCGGGAGAGGGGAGACCCAGTACTTC.

The genes are TRBV9 and TRBJ1-3; TRBD1 aligns across 8 bases. The germline V gene has CDR1 SGDLS and CDR2 YYNGEE. The CDR3 extends over 16 amino acids. Germline trimming cut 4 bases from V and 3 bases from J; bases unmatched to any gene: 9. In nucleotides, the CDR3 is TGTGCCAGCAGCCCCCATACAGGGGGAGGTGGAAACACCATATATTTT. Its protein is CASSPHTGGGGNTIYF.

This chain uses TRBV29-1 with TRBJ2-2; possible D gene TRBD2, 5 bases. Germline CDR1 SQVTM, CDR2 ANQGSEA. The CDR3 totals 12 residues. V lost 5 bases and J 7 bases, leaving 11 bases between the germline ends. The CDR3, as DNA: TGCAGCGTTAGGGAGTTCGGCGGGGAGCTGTTTTTT. This encodes CSVREFGGELFF.

CDR3 in DNA: TGCGCCAGCAGCCACTGGACAGGCGGCTACAATGAGCAGTTCTTC. Protein sequence: CASSHWTGGYNEQFF. V usage is TRBV4-1 and J usage is TRBJ2-1; TRBD1 aligns across 7 bases. Trimming took 3 bases from V and 3 from J; bases not matched to a gene: 5. Germline assignment: CDR1 MGHRA and CDR2 YSYEKL. The CDR3 contains 15 residues.

This clone appeared a single time. J is TRBJ2-7 and V is TRBV28; 10 bases are shared with TRBD2. V shed 1 base and J 4 bases; nucleotides not matched to a gene: 4. The CDR3 consists of 15 residues. Germline CDR1 reads MDHEN; CDR2 reads SYDVKM. The CDR3 DNA sequence: TGTGCCAGCAGTTTATTGGGACTAGCGTTATACGAGCAGTACTTC. Residues: CASSLLGLALYEQYF.